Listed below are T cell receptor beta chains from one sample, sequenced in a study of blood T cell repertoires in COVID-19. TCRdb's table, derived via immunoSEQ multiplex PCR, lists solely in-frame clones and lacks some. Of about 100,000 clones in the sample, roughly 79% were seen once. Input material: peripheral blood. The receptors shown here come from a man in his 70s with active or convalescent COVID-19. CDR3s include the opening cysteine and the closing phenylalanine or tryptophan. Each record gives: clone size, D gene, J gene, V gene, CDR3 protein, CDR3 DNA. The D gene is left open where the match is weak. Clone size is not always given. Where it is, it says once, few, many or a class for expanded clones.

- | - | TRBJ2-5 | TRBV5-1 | CASSLDARGAQETQYF | TGCGCCAGCAGCTTGGATGCCCGGGGGGCCCAAGAGACCCAGTACTTC
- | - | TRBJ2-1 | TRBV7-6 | CASSLAAGRHNEQFF | TGTGCCAGCAGCTTAGCGGCAGGCCGACACAATGAGCAGTTCTTC
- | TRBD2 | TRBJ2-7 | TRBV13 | CASSLGLAGLYEQYF | TGTGCCAGCAGCTTAGGACTAGCGGGGCTCTACGAGCAGTACTTC
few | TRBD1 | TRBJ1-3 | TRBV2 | CASSPGTGEGNTIYF | TGTGCCAGCAGTCCCGGGACAGGGGAAGGAAACACCATATATTTT
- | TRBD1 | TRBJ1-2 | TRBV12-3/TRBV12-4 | CASSLASGGAYTF | TGTGCCAGCAGTTTAGCGTCAGGGGGCGCGTACACCTTC
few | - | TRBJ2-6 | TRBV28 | CASSFFTGAGANVLTF | TGTGCCAGCAGTTTCTTTACCGGGGCTGGGGCCAACGTCCTGACTTTC
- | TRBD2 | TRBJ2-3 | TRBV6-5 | CASSYSLAGNTDTQYF | TGTGCCAGCAGTTACAGCCTAGCGGGAAACACAGATACGCAGTATTTT
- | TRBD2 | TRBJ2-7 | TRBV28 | CASSLSSGLAGAYEQYF | TGTGCCAGCAGTCTATCATCGGGACTAGCGGGGGCCTACGAGCAGTACTTC
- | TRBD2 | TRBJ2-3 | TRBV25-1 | CASTPTAGDADTQYF | TGTGCCAGCACCCCAACGGCGGGGGACGCAGATACGCAGTATTTT
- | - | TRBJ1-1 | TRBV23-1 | CASSPGHAEAFF | TGCGCCAGCAGTCCGGGACACGCTGAAGCTTTCTTT
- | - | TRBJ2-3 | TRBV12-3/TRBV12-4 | CASSFSRDTQYF | TGTGCCAGCAGTTTTTCGAGAGATACGCAGTATTTT
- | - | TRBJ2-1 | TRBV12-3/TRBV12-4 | CASRKVEGEQFF | TGTGCCAGCAGAAAAGTAGAGGGTGAGCAGTTCTTC
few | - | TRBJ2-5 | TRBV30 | CAWSPMTFVTGTQYF | TGTGCCTGGAGCCCCATGACTTTTGTCACCGGGACCCAGTACTTC
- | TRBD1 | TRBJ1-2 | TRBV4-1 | CASRQTGVRGYTF | TGCGCCAGCAGACAGACAGGGGTGCGTGGCTACACCTTC
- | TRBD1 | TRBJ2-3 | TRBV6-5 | CASREGQGGFDTQYF | TGTGCCAGCAGAGAGGGACAGGGAGGATTCGATACGCAGTATTTT
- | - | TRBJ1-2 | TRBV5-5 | CTSSFNFLEDGYTF | TGTACCAGCAGCTTTAACTTCCTTGAGGATGGCTACACCTTC
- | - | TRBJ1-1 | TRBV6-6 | CASSYATVNTEAFF | TGTGCCAGCAGTTACGCGACAGTGAACACTGAAGCTTTCTTT
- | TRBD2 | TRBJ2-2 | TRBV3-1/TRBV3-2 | CASSQWGGSTGELFF | TGTGCCAGCAGCCAGTGGGGGGGGTCCACCGGGGAGCTGTTTTTT
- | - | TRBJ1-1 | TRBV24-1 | CATMRGGGTEAFF | TGTGCCACCATGAGGGGAGGGGGCACTGAAGCTTTCTTT
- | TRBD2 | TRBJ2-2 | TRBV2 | CASSERGRGGTGELFF | TGTGCCAGCAGTGAAAGGGGCCGGGGGGGCACCGGGGAGCTGTTTTTT
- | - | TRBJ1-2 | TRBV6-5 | CASSPADRISYTF | TGTGCCAGCAGCCCCGCCGACAGAATATCCTACACCTTC
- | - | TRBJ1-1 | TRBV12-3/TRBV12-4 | CASSVGVNTEAFF | TGTGCCAGCAGCGTCGGGGTGAACACTGAAGCTTTCTTT
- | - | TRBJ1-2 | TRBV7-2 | CASSFGTPANYGYTF | TGTGCCAGCAGCTTTGGGACACCAGCTAACTATGGCTACACCTTC
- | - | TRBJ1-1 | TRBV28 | CASSSQGGTEAFF | TGTGCCAGCAGTTCGCAGGGTGGGACTGAAGCTTTCTTT
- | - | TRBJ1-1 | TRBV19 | CASSIGGRAFF | TGTGCCAGTAGTATAGGGGGGAGGGCTTTCTTT
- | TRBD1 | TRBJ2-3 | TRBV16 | CASSQFSMDRGYTDTQYF | TGTGCCAGCAGCCAATTCTCTATGGACAGGGGATACACAGATACGCAGTATTTT
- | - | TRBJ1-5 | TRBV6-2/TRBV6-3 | CASSFPGISNQPQHF | TGTGCCAGCAGTTTCCCCGGGATCAGCAATCAGCCCCAGCATTTT
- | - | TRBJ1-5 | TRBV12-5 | CASGLPLRDQPQHF | TGTGCTAGTGGTTTGCCCCTCCGGGATCAGCCCCAGCATTTT
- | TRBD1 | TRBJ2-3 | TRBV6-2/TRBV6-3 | CASSTGGLSTDTQYF | TGTGCCAGCAGTACAGGGGGGCTTAGCACAGATACGCAGTATTTT